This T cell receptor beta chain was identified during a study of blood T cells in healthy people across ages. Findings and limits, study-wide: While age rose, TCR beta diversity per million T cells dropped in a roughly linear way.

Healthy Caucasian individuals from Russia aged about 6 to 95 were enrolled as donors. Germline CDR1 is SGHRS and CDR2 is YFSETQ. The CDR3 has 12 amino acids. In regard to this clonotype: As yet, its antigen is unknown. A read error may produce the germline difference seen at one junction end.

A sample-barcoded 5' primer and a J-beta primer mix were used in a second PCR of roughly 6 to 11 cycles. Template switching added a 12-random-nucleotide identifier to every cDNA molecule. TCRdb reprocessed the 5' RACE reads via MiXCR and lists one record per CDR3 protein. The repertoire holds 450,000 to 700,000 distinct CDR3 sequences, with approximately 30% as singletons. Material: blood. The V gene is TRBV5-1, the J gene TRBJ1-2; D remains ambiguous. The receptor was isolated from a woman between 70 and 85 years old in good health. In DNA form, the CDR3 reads TGCGCCAGCAACTTGGAGGGCGATGGCTACACCTTC. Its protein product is CASNLEGDGYTF.